This TCR beta chain was found in a study of cytomegalovirus exposure and HLA in healthy donors. Overall study results and limits: Previously analyzed data showed that most TCR beta V segments were productive at a frequency of about 90% or about 30%. V- and J-gene trimming of TCR beta was linked (in a later analysis) to a missense DCLRE1C variant. Most observed TCR sequences were rare, whereas some public TCRs were detected in many donors.

With 60 Vbeta and 13 Jbeta primers, the PCR was carried out. The protocol was immunoSEQ multiplex PCR, while the TCRdb copy is restricted to in-frame clones and leaves out a portion. Here the sample spans some 150,000 clones, less than 10% being singletons. On this clone itself: Its specificity is not known.

Germline loops: CDR1 SGHRS, CDR2 YFSETQ. This CDR3 has 15 amino acids. The V gene lost 4 bases and the J gene lost 0 bases, with 10 bases spanning the gap. The chain is built from TRBV5-1 and TRBJ2-2; D not resolved. The TCR comes from a man between 45 and 60 years old in good health and CMV-seronegative. Sequencing was done on a sample of PBMCs. This chain's CDR3 is CASSPGDTNTGELFF. DNA for the CDR3: TGCGCCAGCAGCCCCGGTGACACGAACACCGGGGAGCTGTTTTTT.